This T cell receptor (beta chain) was sequenced in a study of cytomegalovirus exposure and HLA in healthy donors. Primers for the PCR totalled 60 Vbeta and 13 Jbeta. TCRdb's table, derived via immunoSEQ multiplex PCR, lists solely in-frame clones and lacks some. The sample lists under 200,000 clones; nearly 80% were seen once. The germline V gene encodes CDR1 ENHRY and CDR2 SYGVKD. This CDR3 is 15 amino acids long. The junction had 6 bases not matched to a gene; V was cut back by 2 bases and J by 6 bases. This chain uses TRBV10-3 with TRBJ2-2; TRBD1 matches 7 bases. What was sequenced was PBMCs. This receptor was identified in a man younger than 30 in good health and CMV-seropositive. The CDR3 nucleotides are TGTGCCATCAGTGAGAAGGGGGCAGGGGCCGGGGAGCTGTTTTTT. Encoded protein: CAISEKGAGAGELFF.